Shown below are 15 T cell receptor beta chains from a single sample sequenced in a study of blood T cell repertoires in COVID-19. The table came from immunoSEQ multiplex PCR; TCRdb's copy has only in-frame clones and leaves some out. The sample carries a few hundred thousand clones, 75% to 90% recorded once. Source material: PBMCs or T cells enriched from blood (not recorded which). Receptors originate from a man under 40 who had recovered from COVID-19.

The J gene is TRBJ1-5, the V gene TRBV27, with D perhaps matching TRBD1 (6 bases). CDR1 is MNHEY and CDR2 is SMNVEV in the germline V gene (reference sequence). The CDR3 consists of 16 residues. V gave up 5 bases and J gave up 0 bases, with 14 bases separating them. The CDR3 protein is CASSTQGQHSNQPQHF. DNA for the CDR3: TGTGCCAGCAGTACCCAAGGACAGCATAGCAATCAGCCCCAGCATTTT.

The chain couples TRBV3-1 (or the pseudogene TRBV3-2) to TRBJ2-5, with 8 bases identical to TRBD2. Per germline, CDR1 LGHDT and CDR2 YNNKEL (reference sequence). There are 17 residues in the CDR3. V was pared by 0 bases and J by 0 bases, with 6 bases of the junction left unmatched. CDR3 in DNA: TGTGCCAGCAGCCAAGATCCGCGCGGGGGGAACCAAGAGACCCAGTACTTC. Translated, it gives CASSQDPRGGNQETQYF.

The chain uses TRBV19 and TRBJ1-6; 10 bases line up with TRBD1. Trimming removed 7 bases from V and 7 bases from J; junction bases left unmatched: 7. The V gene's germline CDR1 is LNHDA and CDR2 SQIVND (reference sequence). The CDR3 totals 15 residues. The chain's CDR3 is CASKGTGVENSPLHF. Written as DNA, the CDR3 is TGTGCCAGTAAAGGGACAGGGGTCGAGAATTCACCCCTCCACTTT.

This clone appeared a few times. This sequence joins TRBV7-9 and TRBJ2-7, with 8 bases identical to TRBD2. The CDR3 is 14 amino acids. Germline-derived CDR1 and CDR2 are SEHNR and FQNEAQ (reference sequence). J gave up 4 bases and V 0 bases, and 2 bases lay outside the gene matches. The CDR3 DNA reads TGTGCCAGCAGCTTAGCAGCGGGAGTTTACGAGCAGTACTTC. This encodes CASSLAAGVYEQYF.

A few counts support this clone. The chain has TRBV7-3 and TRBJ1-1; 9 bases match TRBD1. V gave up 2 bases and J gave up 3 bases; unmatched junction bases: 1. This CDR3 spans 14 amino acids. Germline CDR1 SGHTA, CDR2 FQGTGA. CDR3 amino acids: CASSLGQGYTEAFF. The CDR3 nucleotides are TGTGCCAGCAGCTTAGGACAGGGGTACACTGAAGCTTTCTTT.

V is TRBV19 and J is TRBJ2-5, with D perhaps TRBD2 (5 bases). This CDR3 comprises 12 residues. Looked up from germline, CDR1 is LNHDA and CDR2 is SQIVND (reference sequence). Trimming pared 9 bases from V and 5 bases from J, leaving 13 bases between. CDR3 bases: TGTGCCAGCCAAACTCCGGGGGAGACCCAGTACTTC. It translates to CASQTPGETQYF.

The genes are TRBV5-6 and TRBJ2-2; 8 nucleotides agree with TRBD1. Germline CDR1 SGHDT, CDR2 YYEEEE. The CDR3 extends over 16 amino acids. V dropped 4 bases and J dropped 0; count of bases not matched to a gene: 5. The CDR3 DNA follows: TGTGCCAGCAGCGTGACAGGGGTTCCGAACACCGGGGAGCTGTTTTTT. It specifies CASSVTGVPNTGELFF.

This CDR3 reads CASSSTTGGPEKLFF. CDR3 DNA: TGTGCCAGCAGCTCCACGACAGGGGGCCCTGAAAAACTGTTTTTT. The rearrangement uses TRBV11-2 and TRBJ1-4, with 10 bases fitting TRBD1. Germline V gene data show CDR1 as SGHAT and CDR2 as FQNNGV. The CDR3 totals 15 residues. V was pared by 4 bases and J by 7 bases, with 6 bases of the junction left unmatched. Based on the CDR3 plus reference TRBV11-2 and TRBJ1-4, the full variable domain is EAGVAQSPRYKIIEKRQSVAFWCNPISGHATLYWYQQILGQGPKLLIQFQNNGVVDDSQLPKDRFSAERLKGVDSTLKIQPAKLEDSAVYLCASSSTTGGPEKLFFGSGTQLSVL.

CDR3: CASSRADRGETYEQYF. Here the CDR3 DNA reads TGTGCCAGCAGCCGGGCCGACAGGGGGGAAACCTACGAGCAGTACTTC. The V gene is TRBV3-1 (or the pseudogene TRBV3-2), the J gene TRBJ2-7; the match to TRBD1 covers 9 bases. This CDR3 is 16 amino acids long. The V gene end was trimmed by 4 bases and the J gene end by 2 bases; junction bases not matched to a gene: 9. The germline CDR1 and CDR2 sequences are LGHDT and YNNKEL (reference sequence).

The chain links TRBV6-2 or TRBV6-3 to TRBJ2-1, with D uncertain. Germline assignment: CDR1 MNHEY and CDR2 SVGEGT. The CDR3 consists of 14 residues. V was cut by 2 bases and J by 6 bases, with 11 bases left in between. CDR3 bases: TGTGCCAGCAGTTACGCGCCCCCTAGCAATGAGCAGTTCTTC. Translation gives CASSYAPPSNEQFF.

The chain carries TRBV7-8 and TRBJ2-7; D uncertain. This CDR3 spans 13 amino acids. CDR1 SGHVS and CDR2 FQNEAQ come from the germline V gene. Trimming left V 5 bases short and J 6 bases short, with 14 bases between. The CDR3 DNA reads TGTGCCAGCAGCATTCTGAGTTTTGGCGAGCAGTACTTC. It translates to CASSILSFGEQYF. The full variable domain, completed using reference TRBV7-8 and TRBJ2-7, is GAGVSQSPRYKVAKRGQDVALRCDPISGHVSLFWYQQALGQGPEFLTYFQNEAQLDKSGLPSDRFFAERPEGSVSTLKIQRTQQEDSAVYLCASSILSFGEQYFGPGTRLTVT.

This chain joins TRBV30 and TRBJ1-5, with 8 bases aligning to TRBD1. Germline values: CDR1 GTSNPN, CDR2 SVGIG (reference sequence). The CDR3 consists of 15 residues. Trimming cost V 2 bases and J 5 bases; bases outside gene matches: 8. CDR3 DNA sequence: TGTGCCTGGAGTCCCCGAGGGACAGGAGATCAGCCCCAGCATTTT. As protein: CAWSPRGTGDQPQHF.

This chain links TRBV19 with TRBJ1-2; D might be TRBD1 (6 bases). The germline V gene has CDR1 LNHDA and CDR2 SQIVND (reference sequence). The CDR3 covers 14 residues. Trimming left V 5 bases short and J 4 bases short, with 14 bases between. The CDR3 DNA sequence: TGTGCCAGTAGTGCTGGGGGGGCGACCTATGGCTACACCTTC. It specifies CASSAGGATYGYTF.

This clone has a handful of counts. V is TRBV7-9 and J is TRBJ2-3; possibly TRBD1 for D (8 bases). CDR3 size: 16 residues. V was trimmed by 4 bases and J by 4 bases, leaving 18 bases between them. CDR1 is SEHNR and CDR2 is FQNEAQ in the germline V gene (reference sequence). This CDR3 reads CASSYPGQGGADTQYF. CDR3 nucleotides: TGTGCCAGCAGCTACCCAGGACAGGGAGGGGCAGATACGCAGTATTTT.

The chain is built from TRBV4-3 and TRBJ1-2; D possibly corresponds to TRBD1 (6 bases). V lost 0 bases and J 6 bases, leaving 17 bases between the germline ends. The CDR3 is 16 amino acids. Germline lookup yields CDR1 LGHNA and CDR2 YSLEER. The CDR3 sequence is CASSQDRGAGRNGYTF. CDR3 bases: TGCGCCAGCAGCCAAGATCGGGGGGCAGGGAGAAATGGCTACACCTTC.